Ten or more counts support the clone carrying this TCR beta chain. The antigen is not known. The entry originates in a study of regulatory T cells in long-lasting Graves disease. In the study overall: Patients met the persistent Graves' disease definition after over 5 years of antithyroid drugs with positive TSH receptor antibodies. Study-level results: Only a small sample size was used, which may have cut accuracy. A greater number of public clonotypes (about 2,900) was shared by persistent patients than by new patients (about 990).

Arm-PCR of CDR3 regions and iRepertoire HTBI primers were the basis on which TCR beta libraries were built. Methods used by the authors: Identification across samples found more than 55 TRBV and around 15 TRBJ segments. TCRdb redid the calling of the multiplex PCR reads with MiXCR, one entry per CDR3 protein. The V and J calls, along with clone size, are taken from TCRdb and not from the paper's own processing. Counted here are fewer than 600,000 distinct CDR3 sequences, 22% occurring once; the ten biggest clones make up approximately 14%. The sample's time point: persistent/refractory GD, antithyroid drugs over 5 years with positive TRAb. Researchers made the TCR library from RNA that was extracted from PBMCs. Germline V gene lookup returns CDR1 KGHDR and CDR2 SFDVKD. The J segment lost 0 bases and the V segment lost 1 base, leaving 16 bases of the junction unmatched. This CDR3 region has 20 residues.

The TCR originated in a female donor with Graves disease. The chain uses TRBV24-1 and TRBJ2-7; 8 positions agree with TRBD1. The sequenced sample was peripheral blood mononuclear cells (PBMCs), obtained when the disease was refractory, from a patient treated with antithyroid drugs. The CDR3 DNA reads as TGTGCCACCAGTGATTTACGATACGACTTGGGGGACAGGTGCTCCTACGAGCAGTACTTC. Protein product: CATSDLRYDLGDRCSYEQYF.